This T cell receptor beta chain was sequenced for a study of blood T cell repertoires in COVID-19 (dated by TCRdb to 2018 to 2020). Looking at the study overall: Samples from collaborators originated in the United States, Italy and Spain and spanned both the acute and convalescent phases of COVID-19. A freely available public database, intended as a resource for researchers studying the immune response to SARS-CoV-2, is where the repertoires were released. The material from the prospective study consisted of cDNA or gDNA derived from T cells, B-cell-depleted T cells, or PBMCs. Samples came from the ongoing ImmuneRACE study (first 160 participants) plus 1,254 subjects from 6 global collaborators. Where available, HLA class I and class II types were obtained from metadata supplied by the sample provider rather than from assay-based typing. Sample metadata almost always included a de-identified subject ID, COVID-19 status, age in years and sex. The dataset comprised deeply sampled blood TCRbeta repertoires from subjects exposed to, actively infected with, or recovered from COVID-19. The paper as a whole reports these results and caveats: The quantity of clinical and demographic metadata differed by source and by participant and was supplied without curation.

The collaborating institutions used their own protocols to collect whole blood in K2EDTA tubes. For TCRbeta analysis, collaborators shipped samples in one of three forms: frozen whole blood, isolated PBMCs, or DNA extracted from either of those sample types. TCRbeta CDR3 regions were amplified from genomic DNA by means of the immunoSEQ Assay, a bias-controlled multiplex PCR. Per the source publication's procedure: Within the assay, amplification of reference gene primers was used to estimate how many nucleated cells each sample contained. Sequence reads were collapsed and filtered to measure the absolute abundance of every unique TCRbeta CDR3 rearrangement. Productive Simpson clonality was computed per sample as the square root of Simpson's diversity index over productive rearrangements. The clones in this table, taken by TCRdb from immuneACCESS, are in-frame only. Not every clone is retained; where verified, under half of the shortfall comes from an unresolved V gene, and the cause of the rest is unknown. V and J calls and clone size are as listed in that table; D and trimming were resolved from the DNA. The sample table holds 60,000 to 65,000 clones, of which about 70% were seen once. Under 7% of the sample is taken by the ten largest.

The CDR3, from cysteine to phenylalanine, totals 16 residues. Only CDR3 DNA remains: 48 bases, in frame from the first base. Clipping removes 0 bases from V and 3 bases from J, with 2 as the unmatched junction base count. According to the germline V gene (reference sequence), CDR1 reads LNHDA and CDR2 reads SQIVND. A single count supports this clone. There is no known antigen for this receptor. Base qualities were left out, and no much larger clone turns up one base away. The clonotype comes from a human donor in a cohort sampled during active COVID-19. In this chain, TRBV19 is recombined with TRBJ2-1; 10 bases in the middle match TRBD1. Sequencing was performed on peripheral blood. For the CDR3, the sequence is CASSIDRTGGYNEQFF. The DNA sequence follows: TGTGCCAGTAGTATAGATCGGACAGGGGGCTACAATGAGCAGTTCTTC.